Shown below are 12 T cell receptor beta chains from a single sample sequenced in a study of patients and donors after allogeneic stem cell transplantation. TCRdb itself ran the RT-PCR reads through MiXCR, one entry per CDR3 protein. Among approximately 410,000 distinct CDR3 sequences listed, around 15% were seen once. The source material was blood, either unsorted or a sorted T cell fraction (not recorded which). The source is a human donor who was either an allogeneic HSCT recipient or a stem cell or donor lymphocyte infusion donor (not recorded which). It is not recorded whose cells these are; they may come from a transplant donor.

There are many counts of this clonotype. In DNA form, the CDR3 reads TGCGCCAGCAGCCAAGATTCGAACACTGAAGCTTTCTTT. Translating gives CASSQDSNTEAFF. This chain uses TRBV4-3 with TRBJ1-1; D remains unclear. V lost 0 bases and J lost 1, with 3 bases in between. Germline CDR1 reads LGHNA; CDR2 reads YSLEER. The length of the CDR3 is 13 residues.

This clonotype was counted a few times. This chain uses TRBV20-1 with TRBJ2-7; the match to TRBD1 covers 7 bases. Germline trimming cut 3 bases from V and 4 bases from J; bases unmatched to any gene: 9. This CDR3 comprises 14 residues. The germline V gene has CDR1 DFQATT and CDR2 SNEGSKA (reference sequence). CDR3 nucleotides: TGCAGTGCTAGGAGAGGGGGCAGAAGGTACGAGCAGTACTTC. Translated, it gives CSARRGGRRYEQYF.

This chain uses TRBV7-9 with TRBJ2-7, with unresolved D. Germline V gene lookup returns CDR1 SEHNR and CDR2 FQNEAQ (reference sequence). V lost 1 base to trimming and J lost 1 base, with 8 bases between them. This CDR3 has 14 amino acids. The CDR3 reads CASSLVWRSYEQYF. Written as DNA, the CDR3 is TGTGCCAGCAGCTTAGTATGGCGTTCCTACGAGCAGTACTTC.

The chain has TRBV6-1 and TRBJ1-1; D gene unclear. The germline V gene has CDR1 MNHNS and CDR2 SASEGT. CDR3 length: 14 residues. V was pared by 5 bases and J by 4 bases, with 14 bases between. The CDR3 bases are TGTGCCAGCAGTCCCATGTCCCAGTCCACTGAAGCTTTCTTT. Protein: CASSPMSQSTEAFF.

The CDR3 bases are TGTGCCAGCAGCTTGGGGTTCCCCTACGAGCAGTACTTC. This encodes CASSLGFPYEQYF. The chain is built from TRBV5-6 and TRBJ2-7; D is unclear. Trimming pared 0 bases from V and 2 bases from J, leaving 6 bases between. Germline V CDR1 and CDR2: SGHDT, YYEEEE. There are 13 residues in the CDR3.

This clonotype was picked up a small number of times. The V gene is TRBV27, the J gene TRBJ1-2; TRBD1 matches at 7 bases. This CDR3 contains 15 residues. The germline gives CDR1 MNHEY, CDR2 SMNVEV (reference sequence). Trimming took 3 bases from V and 4 from J; bases not matched to a gene: 8. The CDR3 here is CASSLLSGGVYGYTF. The CDR3 DNA reads as TGTGCCAGCAGTTTGTTGTCAGGGGGTGTCTATGGCTACACCTTC.

This clonotype was picked up a small number of times. The gene calls are TRBV27 and TRBJ2-5; a weak D match, TRBD1 (6 bases). The CDR3 length is 16 residues. Per germline, CDR1 MNHEY and CDR2 SMNVEV (reference sequence). V dropped 0 bases and J dropped 2 bases, with 13 bases sitting between them. CDR3: CASSLSPDRTQETQYF. In DNA form, the CDR3 reads TGTGCCAGCAGTTTATCCCCTGACAGGACTCAAGAGACCCAGTACTTC.

This chain links TRBV4-1 with TRBJ2-5; 7 bases line up with TRBD1. This CDR3 contains 16 residues. After removal of 7 bases from V and 5 bases from J, the junction contained 16 bases not matched to a gene. Germline V gives CDR1 MGHRA, CDR2 YSYEKL. In nucleotides, the CDR3 is TGCGCCAGCACCAACTTTGGGCCAGGGGGTACGGAGACCCAGTACTTC. It is translated as CASTNFGPGGTETQYF.

The chain uses TRBV30 and TRBJ2-6; D possibly corresponds to TRBD1 (5 bases). The CDR3 extends over 16 amino acids. The V gene's germline CDR1 is GTSNPN and CDR2 SVGIG (reference sequence). V lost 5 bases and J lost 4, with 18 bases in between. DNA for the CDR3: TGTGCCTGGCGACAGTGGCCTCCGGAAGGGGCCAACGTCCTGACTTTC. The encoded protein is CAWRQWPPEGANVLTF.

The rearrangement joins TRBV10-3 to TRBJ1-1; D possibly corresponds to TRBD1 (5 bases). Trimming pared 4 bases from V and 11 bases from J, leaving 11 bases between. Germline V gene sequence: CDR1 ENHRY, CDR2 SYGVKD. CDR3 length equals 11 residues. The CDR3 region is CAISGGPVAFF. In DNA, the CDR3 is TGTGCCATCAGTGGGGGACCGGTCGCTTTCTTT.

In its sample, this clonotype was seen a few times. This sequence joins TRBV10-3 and TRBJ1-2; D is undetermined. Looked up from germline, CDR1 is ENHRY and CDR2 is SYGVKD. Between the trimmed V and J ends, which lost 7 bases and 0 bases, there was a span of 9 bases. CDR3 size: 13 residues. The CDR3 sequence: CAITTDPNYGYTF. CDR3 sequence (DNA): TGTGCCATCACAACAGACCCTAACTATGGCTACACCTTC.

V is TRBV20-1 and J is TRBJ1-1; D is unclear. The CDR3 length is 12 residues. Germline loops: CDR1 DFQATT, CDR2 SNEGSKA (reference sequence). CDR3 in DNA: TGCAGGATTCGCAGATTGAACACTGAAGCTTTCTTT. This sequence encodes CRIRRLNTEAFF.